What follows are 9 T cell receptor beta chains derived from one specimen sequenced in a study of radiotherapy plus CTLA-4 blockade in lung cancer. TCRdb's table, derived via immunoSEQ multiplex PCR, lists solely in-frame clones and lacks some. The profile shows about 67,000 clones, around 69% of them singletons. The starting material was peripheral blood, obtained from a patient treated with radiotherapy plus ipilimumab. These receptors were collected from a human donor with non-small cell lung cancer whose response to radiotherapy plus ipilimumab could not be evaluated. Some clones in this sample may be carry-over from other donors' samples.

The V gene is TRBV11-2, the J gene TRBJ2-7, with D possibly being TRBD1 (5 bases). Germline V lookup: CDR1 SGHAT, CDR2 FQNNGV. The CDR3 loop spans 11 amino acids. V shed 4 bases and J shed 6 bases, with 7 bases lying between them. In nucleotides, the CDR3 is TGTGCCAGCAGCTCAGGGATCGAGCAGTACTTC. This translates into CASSSGIEQYF.

The chain uses TRBV7-2 and TRBJ2-3, with TRBD2 matching 13 bases. CDR3 size: 17 residues. In germline, CDR1 is SGHTA, CDR2 FQGNSA. Germline trimming cut 8 bases from V and 0 bases from J; bases unmatched to any gene: 8. CDR3 sequence (DNA): TGTGCCAGCTCAGGGACTAGCGGGACGTCTAGCACAGATACGCAGTATTTT. Translated: CASSGTSGTSSTDTQYF.

The CDR3 here is CASSPQGAQSEAFF. CDR3 nucleotides: TGTGCCAGCAGTCCGCAGGGGGCTCAGTCTGAAGCTTTCTTT. V gene TRBV6-5 combines with J gene TRBJ1-1, with 8 positions matching TRBD1. CDR1 is MNHEY and CDR2 is SVGAGI in the germline V gene. Trimming took 5 bases from V and 6 from J; bases not matched to a gene: 8. The CDR3 length is 14 residues.

The table lists this clone with a few counts. The V call is TRBV28, the J call TRBJ2-2; the match to TRBD1 covers 9 bases. The CDR3 has 17 amino acids. The V gene's germline CDR1 is MDHEN and CDR2 SYDVKM. Unmatched junction bases numbered 12, after V lost 6 bases and J lost 4 bases. The DNA of the CDR3 is TGTGCCAGCAGCAGACTACAGGGGGCTTTGGGCACCGGGGAGCTGTTTTTT. Residues: CASSRLQGALGTGELFF. Based on the CDR3 plus reference TRBV28 and TRBJ2-2, the full variable domain is DVKVTQSSRYLVKRTGEKVFLECVQDMDHENMFWYRQDPGLGLRLIYFSYDVKMKEKGDIPEGYSVSREKKERFSLILESASTNQTSMYLCASSRLQGALGTGELFFGEGSRLTVL.

The chain joins TRBV7-2 to TRBJ2-5; unclear D gene. The CDR3 sequence is 14 residues long. The V and J ends lost 0 bases and 1 base respectively, with 6 bases between them. The germline gives CDR1 SGHTA, CDR2 FQGNSA. The CDR3 loop reads CASSLANSQETQYF. The CDR3 coding sequence is TGTGCCAGCAGCTTAGCGAACAGCCAAGAGACCCAGTACTTC. The full variable domain, with the rest looked up from reference TRBV7-2 and TRBJ2-5, is GAGVSQSPSNKVTEKGKDVELRCDPISGHTALYWYRQSLGQGLEFLIYFQGNSAPDKSGLPSDRFSAERTGGSVSTLTIQRTQQEDSAVYLCASSLANSQETQYFGPGTRLLVL.

This clone was seen a few times. V gene TRBV12-5 combines with J gene TRBJ1-2; TRBD1 aligns across 10 bases. The CDR3 loop spans 18 amino acids. Losses at the gene ends were 0 bases for V and 8 bases for J; bases not matched to a gene: 15. The germline CDR1 and CDR2 sequences are LGHNT and FRNRAP. CDR3 protein: CASGLVLGTGAPIVGYTF. The CDR3 nucleotides are TGTGCTAGTGGTTTGGTATTAGGGACAGGGGCCCCTATTGTCGGCTACACCTTC.

This clone has a handful of counts. In DNA, the CDR3 is TGTGCCAGCAGCCGCGCGGGCCCCTATGGCTACACCTTC. It codes for CASSRAGPYGYTF. The V gene is TRBV7-2, the J gene TRBJ1-2; the D is unclear. Germline assignment: CDR1 SGHTA and CDR2 FQGNSA. Trimming stripped 5 bases from V and 4 bases from J, with 11 bases between. The CDR3 is made up of 13 amino acids.

The chain is built from TRBV27 and TRBJ1-4; D is perhaps TRBD1 (5 bases). CDR1 and CDR2 from the germline V gene are MNHEY and SMNVEV (reference sequence). The CDR3 spans 16 residues. Deletions cut 7 bases from V and 4 bases from J, with 19 bases between. The CDR3 DNA reads TGTGCCAGCACCTCCACGAGCCAGGGATTTAATGAAAAACTGTTTTTT. The encoded protein is CASTSTSQGFNEKLFF. Filled out from reference TRBV27 and TRBJ1-4, the complete variable domain reads EAQVTQNPRYLITVTGKKLTVTCSQNMNHEYMSWYRQDPGLGLRQIYYSMNVEVTDKGDVPEGYKVSRKEKRNFPLILESPSPNQTSLYFCASTSTSQGFNEKLFFGSGTQLSVL.

J is TRBJ1-4 and V is TRBV28, with a tentative D call TRBD1 (6 bases). The CDR3 consists of 14 residues. Per germline, CDR1 MDHEN and CDR2 SYDVKM. Trimming left V 5 bases short and J 3 bases short, with 10 bases between. CDR3 in DNA: TGTGCCAGCAGTGCAGGGGTGGCTAATGAAAAACTGTTTTTT. Translating it yields CASSAGVANEKLFF.